Sequencing of this T cell receptor beta chain was carried out in a study of cytomegalovirus exposure and HLA in healthy donors. Looking at the study overall: In an earlier analysis, around 100 million unique TCR beta sequences were found from some 200 million T cells. From HLA-typed donors, an early data release held roughly 89 million unique TCRs.

Researchers ran the PCR with 60 Vbeta and 13 Jbeta primers. Sequenced by immunoSEQ multiplex PCR; TCRdb stores in-frame clones only, minus some. The sample holds around 200,000 clones, approximately 85% seen once. The V gene's germline CDR1 is SGHDN and CDR2 FVKESK. The V gene end was trimmed by 4 bases and the J gene end by 2 bases; junction bases not matched to a gene: 4. The CDR3 sequence is 14 residues long. Note on this clone: Its specificity is not known.

Study outcomes and limitations: Association of approximately 18,000 TCR beta sequences with HLA alleles was found at 0.05 false discovery rate in a later analysis.

The chain joins TRBV14 to TRBJ2-7; 8 positions match TRBD1. Sequenced: PBMCs. This sequence originates from a woman in her fifties or sixties in good health and CMV-seronegative. This CDR3 reads CASSPRTGPYEQYF. For the CDR3, the DNA is TGTGCCAGCAGCCCGCGGACAGGGCCCTACGAGCAGTACTTC.